These 10 T cell receptor beta chains were all obtained from the same sample, sequenced in a study of T cells in Graves' hyperthyroidism and ophthalmopathy. TCR beta CDR3 regions were amplified from RNA transcripts. A first-round RT-PCR of the TCR CDR3 used the HTBI primer set. One entry per CDR3 protein, called by TCRdb with MiXCR from the multiplex PCR reads. Of about 380,000 distinct CDR3 sequences listed, approximately 18% are singletons. Source material: blood. Receptor source: a man aged 18 to 29 with Graves' ophthalmopathy.

This clonotype showed up many times. The chain links TRBV2 to TRBJ2-7, with TRBD2 matching over 10 bases. This CDR3 spans 14 amino acids. CDR1 is SNHLY, CDR2 FYNNEI, per germline. V dropped 8 bases and J dropped 3; count of bases not matched to a gene: 7. Here the CDR3 DNA reads TGTGCCAGCCAAACTAGCGGGGCCCTCTACGAGCAGTACTTC. As protein: CASQTSGALYEQYF.

This clonotype was counted at least ten times. This chain joins TRBV2 and TRBJ1-2, with 9 bases that match TRBD1. Trimming cost V 1 base and J 4 bases; bases outside gene matches: 1. Germline CDR1 reads SNHLY; CDR2 reads FYNNEI. The CDR3 is 14 residues long. The CDR3 reads CASSEGGQGYGYTF. The CDR3 DNA sequence: TGTGCCAGCAGTGAAGGGGGACAGGGCTATGGCTACACCTTC.

This clonotype was seen many times. The genes are TRBV2 and TRBJ1-1, with D uncertain. This CDR3 is built from 14 residues. Germline values: CDR1 SNHLY, CDR2 FYNNEI. V was shortened by 4 bases and J by 8 bases, with 17 bases between the two germline ends. CDR3 DNA: TGTGCCAGCAGTGCCCGGGCTGGGATTAAGGAAGCTTTCTTT. Translated, it gives CASSARAGIKEAFF.

The rearrangement links TRBV9 to TRBJ2-2, with 9 bases lining up with TRBD1. Trimming at V came to 3 bases and at J to 0 bases, leaving 3 bases not matched to a gene. This CDR3 has 16 amino acids. CDR1 and CDR2 (germline): SGDLS, YYNGEE. CDR3 region: CASSGGTGTNTGELFF. In nucleotides, the CDR3 is TGTGCCAGCAGCGGGGGGACAGGGACGAACACCGGGGAGCTGTTTTTT.

The sample holds many counts of this clonotype. The V gene is TRBV11-1, the J gene TRBJ1-1; D remains unclear. V shed 5 bases and J shed 3 bases, with 10 bases lying between them. CDR1 SGHAT and CDR2 FQDESV come from the germline V gene (reference sequence). CDR3 length equals 13 residues. CDR3 region: CASSLQRDTEAFF. DNA for the CDR3: TGTGCCAGCAGCCTGCAGAGAGACACTGAAGCTTTCTTT.

This clonotype occurred many times. The chain is built from TRBV7-6 and TRBJ2-1; 9 bases map to TRBD1. The CDR3 loop spans 16 amino acids. From germline, CDR1 is SGHVS and CDR2 FNYEAQ. Trimming took 5 bases from V and 7 from J; bases not matched to a gene: 12. In DNA, the CDR3 is TGTGCCAGCAGCCTAGGGACAGGGAGAGTGGAGAATGAGCAGTTCTTC. Residues: CASSLGTGRVENEQFF. Complete variable domain (other parts from reference TRBV7-6 and TRBJ2-1): GAGVSQSPRYKVTKRGQDVALRCDPISGHVSLYWYRQALGQGPEFLTYFNYEAQQDKSGLPNDRFSAERPEGSISTLTIQRTEQRDSAMYRCASSLGTGRVENEQFFGPGTRLTVL.

J is TRBJ1-6 and V is TRBV25-1, with TRBD1 as a possible D gene (5 bases). V lost 6 bases and J lost 9, with 12 bases in between. Germline assignment: CDR1 MGHDK and CDR2 SYGVNS. The CDR3 contains 13 residues. The CDR3, as DNA: TGTGCCAGCAGAGAGACAGCAACTTCACCCCTCCACTTT. Translating it yields CASRETATSPLHF.

The table lists this clonotype with many counts. The chain joins TRBV7-6 to TRBJ1-1; D is perhaps TRBD1 (5 bases). Germline values: CDR1 SGHVS, CDR2 FNYEAQ. The CDR3 runs to 15 residues. V lost 2 bases, J lost 6 bases, and 16 bases lay in between. CDR3 sequence reads: CASSLFRGRAAEAFF. Written as DNA, the CDR3 is TGTGCCAGCAGCTTATTCCGGGGGAGGGCAGCTGAAGCTTTCTTT.

This clonotype has a count of ten or more. The V and J genes are TRBV2 and TRBJ1-1; D possibly corresponds to TRBD1 (5 bases). Germline CDR1 is SNHLY and CDR2 is FYNNEI. Trimming removed 11 bases at V and 1 base at J, with 14 bases between. The CDR3 runs 13 residues. The CDR3 sequence is CAQQIQANTEAFF. Here the CDR3 DNA reads TGTGCCCAGCAGATACAGGCGAACACTGAAGCTTTCTTT.

The CDR3 loop reads CASSSPAGSTDTQYF. CDR3 coding DNA: TGTGCCAGCAGCTCACCAGCGGGGTCCACAGATACGCAGTATTTT. The chain joins TRBV3-1 to TRBJ2-3; the match to TRBD2 covers 7 bases. V lost 5 bases, J lost 2 bases, and 7 bases stayed unmatched. From germline, CDR1 is LGHDT and CDR2 YNNKEL (reference sequence). This CDR3 is built from 15 residues.